Each of the 6 T cell receptor beta chains below was sequenced from the same sample in a study of blood T cell repertoires in COVID-19. Produced via immunoSEQ multiplex PCR; TCRdb's table is partial and in-frame only. The sample lists approximately 58,000 clones, 81% occurring once. Sequenced input: peripheral blood. The receptors originated from a man aged 55 to 70 with COVID-19, enrolled during active disease.

The gene calls are TRBV4-1 and TRBJ2-3; 8 bases are shared with TRBD2. V shed 4 bases, J shed 0 bases, and the junction held 15 bases outside the gene matches. The V gene's germline CDR1 is MGHRA and CDR2 YSYEKL. This CDR3 is 19 amino acids long. CDR3 in DNA: TGCGCCAGCAGCCCCTGGGGTAGCGGGGTAGGGGATAGCACAGATACGCAGTATTTT. Its protein product is CASSPWGSGVGDSTDTQYF.

Turning to this clone: Germline is not matched at one junction end, which may reflect a read error. The CDR3 region is CASSPAGIGAETQYF. In DNA, the CDR3 is TGTGCTAGCAGCCCCGCCGGGATAGGAGCGGAGACCCAGTACTTC. The chain carries TRBV7-7 and TRBJ2-5, with D possibly being TRBD2 (5 bases). The CDR3 runs 15 residues. Looked up from germline, CDR1 is SSHAT and CDR2 is FNYEAQ (reference sequence). The full variable domain, its missing parts supplied by reference TRBV7-7 and TRBJ2-5, is GAGVSQSPRYKVTKRGQDVTLRCDPISSHATLYWYQQALGQGPEFLTYFNYEAQPDKSGLPSDRFSAERPEGSISTLTIQRTEQRDSAMYRCASSPAGIGAETQYFGPGTRLLVL.

The CDR3 DNA reads TGTGCCAGCAGCTTAAAGCCGGGACAGGGGACGCAGTATTTT. Translated: CASSLKPGQGTQYF. V is TRBV7-3 and J is TRBJ2-3; 10 positions agree with TRBD1. CDR3 length: 14 amino acids. Germline values: CDR1 SGHTA, CDR2 FQGTGA. The V and J ends lost 1 base and 9 bases, in that order; junction bases with no gene match: 4.

The chain has TRBV4-2 and TRBJ2-1, with 9 positions matching TRBD2. Germline CDR1 reads LGHNA; CDR2 reads YNFKEQ. V lost 4 bases to trimming and J lost 3 bases; unmatched junction nucleotides: 4. CDR3 size: 15 residues. As DNA, the CDR3 is TGTGCCAGCAGCCGGCTAGCGGGGAACTACAATGAGCAGTTCTTC. As protein: CASSRLAGNYNEQFF.

This chain joins TRBV19 and TRBJ1-5; D uncertain. The V and J ends lost 1 base and 4 bases respectively, with 5 bases between them. The CDR3 extends over 13 amino acids. Germline loops: CDR1 LNHDA, CDR2 SQIVND (reference sequence). DNA of the CDR3: TGTGCCAGTAGTATAGCCCTTAATCAGCCCCAGCATTTT. Protein: CASSIALNQPQHF.

The V and J genes are TRBV27 and TRBJ2-3; 11 nucleotides align to TRBD2. Germline assignment: CDR1 MNHEY and CDR2 SMNVEV (reference sequence). This CDR3 is 19 amino acids long. V shed 8 bases and J 0 bases; nucleotides not matched to a gene: 16. The CDR3 reads CASGSFPGLAVDSTDTQYF. DNA for the CDR3: TGTGCCAGCGGATCCTTTCCGGGACTAGCGGTAGATAGCACAGATACGCAGTATTTT.